The sequence of this TCR beta chain was determined in a study of blood T cell repertoires in COVID-19. Study-level information: Acute and convalescent COVID-19 specimens originated in the United States, Italy and Spain. PBMCs, B-cell-depleted T cells, or T cells provided the cDNA or gDNA that made up the material.

Recruited during active infection, patients (from Seattle) were subsequently followed longitudinally. Original methodology: Amplification from reference gene primers served as the basis for estimated nucleated cell counts. TCRdb keeps only in-frame clones here, not all; method: immunoSEQ multiplex PCR. V, J and clone size derive from that table, while D and trimming were established from the DNA sequence. This sample has roughly 250,000 clones, with approximately 87% found just once. Germline V gene data show CDR1 as MDHEN and CDR2 as SYDVKM. This CDR3 region has 15 residues. Between the trimmed V and J ends, which lost 5 bases and 10 bases, there was a span of 21 bases. This clone showed up just once.

The TCR originated in a woman in her 30s with COVID-19, enrolled during active disease. V is TRBV28 and J is TRBJ2-1; maybe TRBD1 (6 bases). Input material: peripheral blood. CDR3 amino acids: CASSLRQVGATEQFF. The CDR3 DNA reads TGTGCCAGCAGTCTTCGACAGGTGGGGGCTACAGAGCAGTTCTTC.